This passage covers 10 T cell receptor beta chains from one sample sequenced in a study of CD8+ T cells in alopecia areata (dated by TCRdb to 2017 to 2018). In the paper's terms, the time point label means: around 29 days on oral tofacitinib. Explained via the paper, the treatment or condition label denotes: oral pan-JAK inhibitor, 5-10 mg twice daily. The receptor library was made with the immunoSEQ multiplex PCR assay. For TCR sequencing, RNA was extracted from every sample and reverse transcribed into cDNA to serve as template. TCRdb took over this immuneACCESS table, retaining in-frame rearrangements with V and J assigned. Such tables are incomplete; in checked studies, under half of the missing clones stem from an unresolved V gene, and the remainder is unexplained. In all, the sample holds 130,000 or so clones, and about 86% of those were seen once. The ten most abundant clones make up around 13% of the sample.

Sequencing was performed on CD8+ T cells sorted from blood, taken at week 4, from a patient treated with tofacitinib. All receptors come from a human donor with alopecia areata.

The chain has TRBV27 and TRBJ2-5; D might be TRBD1 (5 bases). V lost 1 base, J lost 4 bases, and 10 bases lay in between. The CDR3 runs 14 residues. Germline CDR1 MNHEY, CDR2 SMNVEV (reference sequence). The DNA for the CDR3 is TGTGCCAGCAGTTTATATCTAGGGGCAGAGACCCAGTACTTC. Amino acids: CASSLYLGAETQYF.

The genes are TRBV29-1 and TRBJ2-1, with TRBD1 matching over 9 bases. The germline gives CDR1 SQVTM, CDR2 ANQGSEA. This CDR3 comprises 13 residues. V lost 8 bases to trimming and J lost 6 bases; unmatched junction nucleotides: 8. CDR3 nucleotide sequence: TGCAGCTCCCGGGACAGGGAGACCAATGAGCAGTTCTTC. It specifies CSSRDRETNEQFF.

On this clone: A far larger clone is one nucleotide away, so this likely arose from a read error. The V call is TRBV4-2, the J call TRBJ2-7; D is uncertain. Germline V gene sequence: CDR1 LGHNA, CDR2 YNFKEQ. The CDR3 consists of 14 residues. The CDR3 sequence: CAGSQDPGPYEQYF. The CDR3 DNA reads TGTGCCGGCAGCCAAGATCCCGGCCCCTACGAGCAGTACTTC.

CDR3 in DNA: TGTGCCAGTAGTATCATGCCACAGGGGTACGAGCAGTACTTC. The encoded protein is CASSIMPQGYEQYF. The chain combines TRBV19 with TRBJ2-7; TRBD1 aligns across 7 bases. This CDR3 is 14 amino acids long. V lost 3 bases and J lost 4; bases outside the gene matches: 6. Germline V gene lookup returns CDR1 LNHDA and CDR2 SQIVND (reference sequence).

The V gene is TRBV2, the J gene TRBJ2-7; TRBD1 matches 10 bases. CDR3 length equals 15 residues. The V segment lost 7 bases and the J segment 1 base; nucleotides outside the gene matches: 7. Germline lookup yields CDR1 SNHLY and CDR2 FYNNEI. The CDR3 nucleotides read TGTGCCAGCACCCTAGGGACAGGGGTTTCCTACGAGCAGTACTTC. Translation: CASTLGTGVSYEQYF. The whole variable domain, filled in from reference TRBV2 and TRBJ2-7, reads EPEVTQTPSHQVTQMGQEVILRCVPISNHLYFYWYRQILGQKVEFLVSFYNNEISEKSEIFDDQFSVERPDGSNFTLKIRSTKLEDSAMYFCASTLGTGVSYEQYFGPGTRLTVT.

This clone appeared a single time. The chain carries TRBV27 and TRBJ2-1, with D perhaps TRBD2 (6 bases). Trimming cost V 2 bases and J 1 base, with 6 bases left between them. In germline, CDR1 is MNHEY, CDR2 SMNVEV (reference sequence). The CDR3 has 14 residues. As DNA, the CDR3 is TGTGCCAGCAGTTTACGGGGGTCCTACAATGAGCAGTTCTTC. Its protein product is CASSLRGSYNEQFF.

This chain connects TRBV28 to TRBJ2-4; 9 bases line up with TRBD1. This CDR3 is 16 amino acids long. Germline V CDR1 and CDR2: MDHEN, SYDVKM. After removal of 3 bases from V and 5 bases from J, the junction contained 8 bases not matched to a gene. The CDR3 is CASSFWTGESENIQYF. The CDR3 DNA sequence: TGTGCCAGCAGTTTTTGGACAGGGGAAAGCGAAAACATTCAGTACTTC. The full variable domain, with the rest looked up from reference TRBV28 and TRBJ2-4, is DVKVTQSSRYLVKRTGEKVFLECVQDMDHENMFWYRQDPGLGLRLIYFSYDVKMKEKGDIPEGYSVSREKKERFSLILESASTNQTSMYLCASSFWTGESENIQYFGAGTRLSVL.

The CDR3 region is CAWSVLGPTEAFF. The CDR3 coding sequence is TGTGCCTGGAGTGTTCTCGGACCCACTGAAGCTTTCTTT. The V and J genes are TRBV30 and TRBJ1-1; D is unresolved. Germline V lookup: CDR1 GTSNPN, CDR2 SVGIG (reference sequence). There are 13 residues in the CDR3. V lost 0 bases and J lost 4, with 9 bases in between.

This chain connects TRBV5-6 to TRBJ1-1; unclear D gene. The CDR3 is made up of 12 amino acids. Germline V lookup: CDR1 SGHDT, CDR2 YYEEEE. The V end lost 2 bases, the J end lost 3 bases, and 5 bases lay between the germline ends. DNA of the CDR3: TGTGCCAGCAGCTTTCGCGACACTGAAGCTTTCTTT. This sequence encodes CASSFRDTEAFF.

This chain joins TRBV4-1 and TRBJ2-5; tentative D call: TRBD2 (6 bases). Looked up from germline, CDR1 is MGHRA and CDR2 is YSYEKL. Trimming removed 0 bases at V and 5 bases at J, with 16 bases between. The CDR3 totals 16 residues. The CDR3 reads CASSQEPGPGVETQYF. For the CDR3, the DNA is TGCGCCAGCAGCCAAGAGCCTGGCCCGGGGGTGGAGACCCAGTACTTC.